The text below deals with one T cell receptor beta chain. These data come from a study of blood T cell repertoires in COVID-19. In the study overall: COVID-19 samples collected from the United States, Italy and Spain covered acute and convalescent phases. Sample material is recorded as cDNA or gDNA derived from T cells, B-cell-depleted T cells, or PBMCs.

Trimming pared 0 bases from V and 7 bases from J, leaving 15 bases between. The germline CDR1 and CDR2 sequences are KGHSH and LQKENI. There are 15 residues in the CDR3. In the source study's methods: Nucleated cell number was recorded as an estimate derived from reference gene primer amplification. Profiled with immunoSEQ multiplex PCR; TCRdb holds only in-frame clones, not every one. D and trimming come from the DNA, and the V and J calls and clone size come from that table. This table has roughly 120,000 clones, 70% to 90% appearing once. The sequence came from a woman between 45 and 65 years old with acute or convalescent COVID-19. The sequenced sample consisted of peripheral blood. The chain joins TRBV18 to TRBJ1-2; D is unresolved. The chain's CDR3 is CASSPPEGRLGGYTF. The CDR3 DNA sequence: TGTGCCAGCTCACCACCAGAGGGAAGGTTGGGTGGCTACACCTTC.